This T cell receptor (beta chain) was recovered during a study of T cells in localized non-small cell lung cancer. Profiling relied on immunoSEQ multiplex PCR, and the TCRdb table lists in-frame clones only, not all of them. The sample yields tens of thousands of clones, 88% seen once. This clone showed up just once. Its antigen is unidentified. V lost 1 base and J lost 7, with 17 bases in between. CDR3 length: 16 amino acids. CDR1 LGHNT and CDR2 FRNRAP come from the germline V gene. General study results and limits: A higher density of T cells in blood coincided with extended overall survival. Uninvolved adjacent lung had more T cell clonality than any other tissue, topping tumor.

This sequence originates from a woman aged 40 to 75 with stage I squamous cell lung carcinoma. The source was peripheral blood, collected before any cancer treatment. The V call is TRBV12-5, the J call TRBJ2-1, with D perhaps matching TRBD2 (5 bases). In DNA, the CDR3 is TGTGCTAGTGGTTTGGCCATTAGCCTTAGCGTGAATGAGCAGTTCTTC. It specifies CASGLAISLSVNEQFF.